A single sample gave rise to the 21 T cell receptor beta chains below, sequenced in a study of blood T cell repertoires in COVID-19. The repertoire was sequenced with immunoSEQ multiplex PCR; TCRdb's copy has only in-frame clones and lacks some. The table shows fewer than 450,000 clones, with roughly 90% occurring only once. The sample taken for sequencing was peripheral blood. The receptor source for this set is a woman aged 70 to 79 with COVID-19, enrolled during active disease.

The CDR3 loop reads CASSGGSGNLYGYTF. The DNA for the CDR3 is TGTGCCAGCAGTGGGGGCTCGGGAAACCTCTATGGCTACACCTTC. V is TRBV28 and J is TRBJ1-2; possibly TRBD1 for D (6 bases). V lost 5 bases and J lost 4, with 17 bases in between. This CDR3 has 15 residues. Per germline, CDR1 MDHEN and CDR2 SYDVKM.

The rearrangement joins TRBV18 to TRBJ2-3, with 9 bases that match TRBD2. CDR3 length: 15 amino acids. Trimming cost V 6 bases and J 1 base; bases outside gene matches: 5. Looked up from germline, CDR1 is KGHSH and CDR2 is LQKENI. CDR3 loop: CASSPLAGRTDTQYF. The CDR3 DNA reads TGTGCCAGCTCGCCCCTAGCGGGGCGCACAGATACGCAGTATTTT. Using reference TRBV18 and TRBJ2-3 for the parts outside the CDR3, the full variable domain is NAGVMQNPRHLVRRRGQEARLRCSPMKGHSHVYWYRQLPEEGLKFMVYLQKENIIDESGMPKERFSAEFPKEGPSILRIQQVVRGDSAAYFCASSPLAGRTDTQYFGPGTRLTVL.

For this clone: Other DNA sequences within the sample encode an identical CDR3. The chain has TRBV3-1 (or the pseudogene TRBV3-2) and TRBJ1-2; D is undetermined. V was cut by 1 base and J by 8 bases, with 8 bases left in between. This CDR3 contains 12 residues. Germline assignment: CDR1 LGHDT and CDR2 YNNKEL (reference sequence). For the CDR3, the DNA is TGTGCCAGCAGCCAAGTCGTGTCCGGCTACACCTTC. Protein sequence: CASSQVVSGYTF.

V is TRBV2 and J is TRBJ1-2; no clear D gene. V was trimmed by 5 bases and J by 2 bases, leaving 9 bases between them. CDR3 length: 13 amino acids. Looked up from germline, CDR1 is SNHLY and CDR2 is FYNNEI. The CDR3 coding sequence is TGTGCCAGCAGTAGGGAGGTAAACTATGGCTACACCTTC. Translation: CASSREVNYGYTF.

This chain links TRBV28 with TRBJ1-3; possibly TRBD1 for D (6 bases). The CDR3 is 16 amino acids. Per the germline V gene, CDR1 is MDHEN and CDR2 is SYDVKM. Trimming pared 4 bases from V and 4 bases from J, leaving 17 bases between. CDR3 residues: CASSSGGQSEGNTIYF. CDR3 nucleotides: TGTGCCAGCAGTTCAGGAGGACAGTCGGAGGGAAACACCATATATTTT.

The table lists this clone with a few counts. The V and J genes are TRBV5-1 and TRBJ1-1, with D possibly being TRBD1 (6 bases). The germline V gene has CDR1 SGHRS and CDR2 YFSETQ. The ends were cut back, 5 bases at V and 4 bases at J, with 12 bases in the middle. The length of the CDR3 is 13 residues. As DNA, the CDR3 is TGCGCCAGCAGTTTTGCAGGGGCCACTGAAGCTTTCTTT. Its translation: CASSFAGATEAFF.

This chain links TRBV27 with TRBJ1-4, with a possible D match to TRBD1 (5 bases). Germline values: CDR1 MNHEY, CDR2 SMNVEV (reference sequence). CDR3 length equals 14 residues. V gave up 0 bases and J gave up 7 bases, with 9 bases separating them. The CDR3 coding sequence is TGTGCCAGCAGTTTATCCACCAGGGCTGAAAAACTGTTTTTT. Translating it yields CASSLSTRAEKLFF.

The chain links TRBV3-1 (or the pseudogene TRBV3-2) to TRBJ1-1; tentatively, D is TRBD1 (5 bases). The CDR3 extends over 13 amino acids. CDR1 LGHDT and CDR2 YNNKEL come from the germline V gene (reference sequence). Trimming removed 4 bases at V and 5 bases at J, with 11 bases between. The CDR3 region has the DNA TGTGCCAGCAGCCGTCCGGAGGGGACTGAAGCTTTCTTT. Amino acids: CASSRPEGTEAFF.

This rearrangement joins TRBV10-1 to TRBJ2-1; possibly TRBD2 for D (5 bases). There are 13 residues in the CDR3. In germline, CDR1 is WNHNN, CDR2 SYGVQD (reference sequence). Between the trimmed V and J ends, which lost 0 bases and 8 bases, there was a span of 8 bases. CDR3: CASSESREDEQFF. The CDR3 DNA reads TGCGCCAGCAGTGAGTCGAGGGAAGATGAGCAGTTCTTC.

The chain joins TRBV6-2 or TRBV6-3 to TRBJ2-7; 7 bases align to TRBD1. With V trimmed by 4 bases and J by 7 bases, 25 bases remained unmatched. Germline lookup yields CDR1 MNHEY and CDR2 SVGEGT. CDR3 length: 19 residues. CDR3 protein: CASSWWSSVTGRPSGEQYF. The CDR3 region has the DNA TGTGCCAGCAGTTGGTGGTCGAGTGTGACAGGGCGCCCTTCGGGAGAGCAGTACTTC.

This clone has more than one count but fewer than ten. CDR3 in DNA: TGTGCCAGTAGCGCAGAGGGAGAGCAAGAGACCCAGTACTTC. This sequence encodes CASSAEGEQETQYF. The rearrangement uses TRBV19 and TRBJ2-5; perhaps TRBD2 as D (5 bases). The CDR3 is made up of 14 amino acids. Trimming shortened V by 6 bases and J by 2 bases, and 13 bases separated the two germline ends. CDR1 is LNHDA and CDR2 is SQIVND in the germline V gene (reference sequence).

In this sample, this clone turned up a few times. This chain connects TRBV5-4 to TRBJ1-2; D is ambiguous. CDR1 is SGHNT and CDR2 is YYREEE in the germline V gene (reference sequence). The CDR3 has 12 residues. V was clipped by 3 bases and J by 4 bases, with 7 bases between them. The CDR3 sequence is CASSSDTYGYTF. The CDR3 region has the DNA TGTGCCAGCAGCTCCGACACCTATGGCTACACCTTC.

This rearrangement joins TRBV12-3 or TRBV12-4 to TRBJ1-2; 7 positions match TRBD1. CDR3 size: 13 residues. Trimming took 8 bases from V and 7 from J; bases not matched to a gene: 10. The CDR3 coding sequence is TGTGCCAGCGCTGACAGGGATTTGAGTGGCTACACCTTC. Amino acid sequence: CASADRDLSGYTF.

The J gene is TRBJ2-3, the V gene TRBV5-1; D may be TRBD2 (8 bases). This CDR3 spans 16 amino acids. The V end was cut by 4 bases, the J end by 5 bases, with 20 bases between. Germline loops: CDR1 SGHRS, CDR2 YFSETQ. CDR3 coding DNA: TGCGCCAGCAGCCCGGGGACAGCGGGGGACCGAGATACGCAGTATTTT. Encoded protein: CASSPGTAGDRDTQYF.

This clone was seen only a few times. In DNA, the CDR3 is TGTGCCAGCAGCTTAGCACAGGTCAGGGGAGCAACTAATGAAAAACTGTTTTTT. Protein: CASSLAQVRGATNEKLFF. This rearrangement joins TRBV11-2 to TRBJ1-4; D is perhaps TRBD1 (6 bases). Germline V gene lookup returns CDR1 SGHAT and CDR2 FQNNGV. The CDR3 contains 18 residues. V was pared by 1 base and J by 0 bases, with 15 bases between.

The chain joins TRBV7-2 to TRBJ2-7; 12 bases are shared with TRBD2. CDR3 length: 19 amino acids. The germline V gene encodes CDR1 SGHTA and CDR2 FQGNSA. J was trimmed by 0 bases and V by 1 base; bases with no gene match: 10. CDR3 DNA sequence: TGTGCCAGCAGCTTAGATCCTAGCGGGGGGGTCCCCCCCTCCTACGAGCAGTACTTC. The encoded protein is CASSLDPSGGVPPSYEQYF.

V is TRBV6-5 and J is TRBJ1-2, with a possible D match to TRBD1 (5 bases). Germline V gene sequence: CDR1 MNHEY, CDR2 SVGAGI. Deletions cut 9 bases from V and 0 bases from J, with 14 bases between. The CDR3 sequence is 14 residues long. CDR3 amino acids: CASSLGVANYGYTF. The DNA for the CDR3 is TGTGCCAGTTCCCTAGGGGTCGCTAACTATGGCTACACCTTC.

This clone showed up just once. The rearrangement uses TRBV5-1 and TRBJ2-1, with TRBD2 identical over 8 bases. Germline V gene sequence: CDR1 SGHRS, CDR2 YFSETQ. The CDR3 has 15 residues. J lost 7 bases, V lost 4 bases, and 10 bases had no gene match. The CDR3 reads CASSEGGLAGNEQFF. The CDR3, as DNA: TGCGCCAGCAGCGAAGGCGGACTAGCAGGGAATGAGCAGTTCTTC.

The CDR3 is CASQLTGTHNSPLHF. The CDR3 DNA is TGTGCCAGCCAACTGACAGGGACCCATAATTCACCCCTCCACTTT. This chain connects TRBV25-1 to TRBJ1-6, with 7 bases lining up with TRBD1. Germline assignment: CDR1 MGHDK and CDR2 SYGVNS. V lost 8 bases, J lost 5 bases, and 9 bases stayed unmatched. This CDR3 contains 15 residues. Supplemented by reference TRBV25-1 and TRBJ1-6, the full variable domain reads EADIYQTPRYLVIGTGKKITLECSQTMGHDKMYWYQQDPGMELHLIHYSYGVNSTEKGDLSSESTVSRIRTEHFPLTLESARPSHTSQYLCASQLTGTHNSPLHFGNGTRLTVT.

The chain uses TRBV9 and TRBJ2-5, with TRBD2 identical over 8 bases. The CDR3 has 17 residues. V trimming: 0 bases; J trimming: 4 bases; junction bases outside the gene matches: 11. Germline CDR1 and CDR2: SGDLS and YYNGEE. The CDR3 nucleotides are TGTGCCAGCAGCGTAGTCGCAGTAGCGGGGCCGGGAGAGACCCAGTACTTC. This encodes CASSVVAVAGPGETQYF. The full variable domain, in which reference TRBV9 and TRBJ2-5 provide the parts outside the CDR3, is DSGVTQTPKHLITATGQRVTLRCSPRSGDLSVYWYQQSLDQGLQFLIQYYNGEERAKGNILERFSAQQFPDLHSELNLSSLELGDSALYFCASSVVAVAGPGETQYFGPGTRLLVL.

The rearrangement links TRBV7-9 to TRBJ2-1; perhaps TRBD2 as D (5 bases). The germline V gene encodes CDR1 SEHNR and CDR2 FQNEAQ (reference sequence). The length of the CDR3 is 12 residues. Deletions cut 10 bases from V and 6 bases from J, with 13 bases between. Here the CDR3 reads CAMAGGVNEQFF. The CDR3 DNA sequence: TGTGCCATGGCGGGTGGGGTCAATGAGCAGTTCTTC.